This paragraph reports one T cell receptor (beta chain). Its target is not known. Samples underwent the assay at deep level. TCRdb keeps only in-frame clones here, not all; method: immunoSEQ multiplex PCR. The sample consists of 1.6 million or so clones, 97% to 99% of them appearing once. V lost 5 bases and J lost 6, with 10 bases in between. This CDR3 comprises 13 residues. In germline, CDR1 is SEHNR, CDR2 FQNEAQ (reference sequence). This entry belongs to a study of shared clonotypes between healthy human individuals. Turning to the study itself: Per donor, three plates held CD4 naive cells, three held CD4 memory, two held CD8 naive and one held CD8 memory. Overall study findings and caveats: Relative to memory subsets, naive subsets generally showed larger estimated richness. The naive CD4 repertoires of a few donors were compared, and around 4.9% of clonotypes were shared.

The sequenced sample consisted of naive CD4+ T cells sorted from blood. Subset here: CD45RA+ positively selected. The chain links TRBV7-9 to TRBJ2-2; D perhaps matches TRBD2 (5 bases). The sequence was obtained from a man aged 25 to 40 in good health. CDR3 sequence reads: CASSPSFSGELFF. As DNA, the CDR3 is TGTGCCAGCAGCCCTAGCTTTTCCGGGGAGCTGTTTTTT.